A selection of T cell receptor beta chains follows, all from one sample in a study of blood T cell repertoires in COVID-19. The data were produced by immunoSEQ multiplex PCR, yet TCRdb's version contains in-frame clones alone and is incomplete. The table has a few hundred thousand clones, approximately 80% seen once. The source material was peripheral blood. The receptor source for this set is a man older than 75 with acute or convalescent COVID-19. CDR3s include the opening cysteine and the closing phenylalanine or tryptophan. The D gene is left open where the match is weak. For some rows the clone size is stated as once, few or many, or as a class when expanded; others skip it.

>TRBV19|TRBJ1-6|-|-
CASSISSGRNSPLHF
TGTGCCAGTAGTATTTCAAGCGGGAGAAATTCACCCCTCCACTTT
>TRBV2|TRBJ2-2|TRBD2|-
CASKRRSGVSTGELFF
TGTGCCAGCAAAAGGCGTAGCGGGGTCTCCACCGGGGAGCTGTTTTTT
>TRBV19|TRBJ1-4|-|few
CASKEGYTNEKLFF
TGTGCCAGTAAAGAGGGCTACACTAATGAAAAACTGTTTTTT
>TRBV9|TRBJ2-1|TRBD2|-
CASSLGGALSGEQFF
TGTGCCAGCAGCCTCGGGGGGGCCCTAAGCGGTGAGCAGTTCTTC
>TRBV2|TRBJ2-7|TRBD1|-
CASSEVRTGGAIPYEQYF
TGTGCCAGCAGTGAAGTTAGGACAGGGGGCGCGATCCCTTACGAGCAGTACTTC
>TRBV28|TRBJ1-4|-|few
CASSLTGPRGGLFF
TGTGCCAGCAGTCTTACGGGACCCCGGGGAGGACTGTTTTTT
>TRBV4-1|TRBJ1-5|TRBD1|-
CASSQAQGASQPQHF
TGCGCCAGCAGCCAAGCACAGGGGGCAAGCCAGCCCCAGCATTTT
>TRBV5-1|TRBJ1-1|-|-
CASSPTSGVGTEAFF
TGCGCCAGCAGCCCCACGTCGGGGGTGGGCACTGAAGCTTTCTTT
>TRBV3-1/TRBV3-2|TRBJ2-6|TRBD1|few
CASSQVYWQGARSGANVLTF
TGTGCCAGCAGCCAAGTTTATTGGCAGGGGGCGAGATCTGGGGCCAACGTCCTGACTTTC
>TRBV7-8|TRBJ2-7|-|-
CASSRGPSVYDEQYF
TGTGCCAGCAGCCGAGGGCCTAGCGTATACGACGAGCAGTACTTC
>TRBV19|TRBJ1-6|TRBD1|-
CASSDRGNSPLHF
TGTGCCAGTTCGGACAGGGGTAATTCACCCCTCCACTTT
>TRBV6-5|TRBJ1-6|-|-
CASTRGDSPSPLHF
TGTGCCAGCACCCGTGGGGACTCGCCCTCACCCCTCCACTTT
>TRBV3-1/TRBV3-2|TRBJ1-3|-|-
CASSQVKGRGNTIYF
TGTGCCAGCAGCCAAGTGAAGGGGCGAGGAAACACCATATATTTT
>TRBV28|TRBJ1-4|-|-
CASSLLWSNEKLFF
TGTGCCAGCAGTTTATTGTGGAGTAATGAAAAACTGTTTTTT
>TRBV6-5|TRBJ1-2|TRBD1|-
CATTGTGLYGYTF
TGTGCCACCACCGGGACAGGGCTATATGGCTACACCTTC
>TRBV3-1/TRBV3-2|TRBJ2-7|-|-
CASSLDYRSSYEQYF
TGTGCCAGCAGCCTTGACTATCGGAGCTCCTACGAGCAGTACTTC
>TRBV27|TRBJ1-1|-|-
CASSPNRVLNTEAFF
TGTGCCAGCAGTCCCAACAGGGTCCTGAACACTGAAGCTTTCTTT
>TRBV29-1|TRBJ1-2|-|-
CSVEQGWNDGYTF
TGCAGCGTTGAACAGGGGTGGAACGATGGCTACACCTTC
>TRBV3-1/TRBV3-2|TRBJ2-3|TRBD2|-
CASSPPGGGHRTDTQYF
TGTGCCAGCAGCCCGCCGGGGGGAGGGCATCGGACAGATACGCAGTATTTT
>TRBV6-1|TRBJ1-6|TRBD1|few
CASSGDSSSYNSPLHF
TGTGCCAGCAGTGGGGACAGCAGCTCCTATAATTCACCCCTCCACTTT
>TRBV7-3|TRBJ2-2|TRBD1|-
CASTRGQGAGELFF
TGTGCCAGCACCCGGGGACAGGGGGCCGGGGAGCTGTTTTTT
>TRBV28|TRBJ2-7|-|-
CASSSGDYEQYF
TGTGCCAGCAGTTCGGGGGATTACGAGCAGTACTTC
>TRBV5-5|TRBJ2-7|-|-
CASSSGSFYEQYF
TGTGCCAGCAGCTCGGGGTCCTTCTACGAGCAGTACTTC
>TRBV27|TRBJ1-1|TRBD1|-
CASAVAGTGRRAFF
TGTGCCAGCGCCGTAGCAGGGACAGGTAGGAGGGCTTTCTTT
>TRBV14|TRBJ2-1|TRBD1|-
CASSQDYVGGTYNEQFF
TGTGCCAGCAGCCAAGATTATGTAGGGGGCACCTACAATGAGCAGTTCTTC
>TRBV19|TRBJ2-7|-|few
CASSMTDSYEQYF
TGTGCCAGTAGCATGACAGACTCCTACGAGCAGTACTTC
>TRBV5-5|TRBJ2-7|TRBD2|-
CASSLGIAGHGTYEQYF
TGTGCCAGCAGCTTGGGGATAGCGGGTCACGGTACCTACGAGCAGTACTTC
>TRBV6-5|TRBJ1-1|-|-
CASSNYGGGRTEAFF
TGTGCCAGCAGCAACTACGGGGGCGGGAGGACTGAAGCTTTCTTT
>TRBV28|TRBJ2-3|TRBD1|-
CASSPADRDSDTQYF
TGTGCCAGCAGTCCAGCGGACAGGGATTCAGATACGCAGTATTTT
>TRBV19|TRBJ1-2|-|-
CASSNRQISHYGYTF
TGTGCCAGTAGTAATCGACAGATCTCTCACTATGGCTACACCTTC
>TRBV5-8|TRBJ2-3|TRBD1|-
CASSRWDRGENTQYF
TGTGCCAGCAGCCGTTGGGACAGAGGGGAAAATACGCAGTATTTT
>TRBV5-1|TRBJ1-6|-|-
CASTPTGNYNSPLHF
TGCGCCAGCACCCCCACAGGGAACTATAATTCACCCCTCCACTTT
>TRBV21-1|TRBJ2-7|-|-
CASSTSDREPIEQYF
TGTGCCAGCAGCACATCGGACAGGGAACCAATCGAGCAGTACTTC
>TRBV9|TRBJ2-6|-|-
CASSFSPQGAGANVLTF
TGTGCCAGCAGTTTTTCCCCACAGGGAGCTGGGGCCAACGTCCTGACTTTC
>TRBV2|TRBJ2-5|TRBD2|-
CASRNRPGGQETQYF
TGTGCCAGCCGAAACAGGCCGGGGGGCCAAGAGACCCAGTACTTC
>TRBV5-8|TRBJ1-5|TRBD1|-
CASSSGTGNFPGQPQHF
TGTGCCAGCAGCTCCGGGACAGGTAATTTCCCCGGTCAGCCCCAGCATTTT
>TRBV4-2|TRBJ2-3|TRBD2|-
CASSRRAGESTDTQYF
TGTGCCAGCAGCCGGCGGGCGGGGGAGAGCACAGATACGCAGTATTTT
>TRBV18|TRBJ1-2|TRBD1|-
CASSGQGRLDGYTF
TGTGCCAGCTCAGGACAGGGGCGATTGGATGGCTACACCTTC
>TRBV1|TRBJ2-3|-|-
CTSSPPPGLAGGTGDCTDTQYF
TGCACCAGCAGCCCCCCACCGGGACTAGCGGGGGGGACCGGGGATTGCACAGATACGCAGTATTTT
>TRBV19|TRBJ2-7|TRBD2|few
CASSSPSSGRPAQQYF
TGTGCCAGTAGTTCCCCCTCTAGCGGGAGGCCCGCACAGCAGTACTTC
>TRBV2|TRBJ1-1|TRBD1|-
CASSPVQGVNTEAFF
TGTGCCAGCAGTCCAGTACAGGGGGTGAACACTGAAGCTTTCTTT
>TRBV4-2|TRBJ2-3|TRBD2|-
CASSQDIRWAGGPTDTQYF
TGTGCCAGCAGCCAAGATATAAGGTGGGCGGGAGGCCCCACAGATACGCAGTATTTT
>TRBV6-6|TRBJ1-2|-|-
CASSYSRAMEGNGYTF
TGTGCCAGCAGTTACTCTCGGGCGATGGAGGGTAATGGCTACACCTTC
>TRBV3-1/TRBV3-2|TRBJ2-5|TRBD2|-
CASSRMSGKQETQYF
TGTGCCAGCAGCCGAATGAGCGGGAAACAAGAGACCCAGTACTTC
>TRBV7-9|TRBJ1-6|-|few
CASSLPDSPLHF
TGTGCCAGCAGCCTTCCCGATTCACCCCTCCACTTT
>TRBV5-1|TRBJ1-1|TRBD1|-
CASSLDRGRGTEAFF
TGCGCCAGCAGCTTGGACAGGGGGCGCGGCACTGAAGCTTTCTTT
>TRBV19|TRBJ1-1|TRBD1|-
CASRPKDTGGINTEAFF
TGTGCCAGTAGGCCTAAGGATACAGGGGGCATCAACACTGAAGCTTTCTTT
>TRBV30|TRBJ1-3|-|-
CAWSAGPGGNTIYF
TGTGCCTGGAGTGCCGGCCCCGGGGGAAACACCATATATTTT
>TRBV12-5|TRBJ2-1|TRBD2|-
CASGWGLAGRSEQFF
TGTGCTAGTGGTTGGGGACTAGCGGGAAGGAGTGAGCAGTTCTTC
>TRBV27|TRBJ2-3|TRBD1|-
CASSFNRGRSTDTQYF
TGTGCCAGCAGTTTTAACAGGGGGAGGAGCACAGATACGCAGTATTTT
>TRBV5-1|TRBJ1-1|-|-
CASSLGVAGDTEAFF
TGCGCCAGCAGCTTGGGGGTCGCAGGGGATACTGAAGCTTTCTTT
>TRBV6-1|TRBJ2-7|TRBD1|-
CASSESQGETYEQYF
TGTGCCAGCAGTGAAAGTCAGGGGGAGACCTACGAGCAGTACTTC
>TRBV7-2|TRBJ2-3|-|once
CASSSGGTDTQYF
TGTGCCAGCAGCTCGGGGGGCACAGATACGCAGTATTTT
>TRBV7-2|TRBJ1-3|TRBD1|-
CASSLVTGQGNTIYF
TGTGCCAGCAGCTTAGTAACGGGACAGGGGAACACCATATATTTT
>TRBV10-3|TRBJ2-7|TRBD2|-
CAISDSGGAYEQYF
TGTGCCATCAGTGATAGCGGGGGGGCCTACGAGCAGTACTTC